The 2 T cell receptor beta chains below all came from one sample that was sequenced in a study of T cells in tumors after PD-1 blockade. Clones were read by immunoSEQ multiplex PCR, and TCRdb kept only the in-frame ones, dropping some. The sample holds 55,000 to 65,000 clones; around three quarters are singletons and the top ten take 13%. The sample consisted of PBMCs, taken before anti-PD-1 treatment. Every receptor here comes from a human donor with basal cell carcinoma.

The V gene is TRBV21-1, the J gene TRBJ2-7; TRBD1 was called by the table and not checked on the DNA. TRBV21-1 constitutes a pseudogene. This CDR3 is built from 15 residues. This CDR3 reads CASSKGPGHTYEQYF. The CDR3 DNA reads as TGTGCCAGCAGCAAGGGTCCGGGACATACCTACGAGCAGTACTTC.

The V call is TRBV6-1, the J call TRBJ1-4, with a weak D call TRBD1 (6 bases). The CDR3 runs to 15 residues. V was clipped by 1 base and J by 8 bases, with 14 bases between them. Germline assignment: CDR1 MNHNS and CDR2 SASEGT. This CDR3 is CASSEGWGAGEKLFF. The CDR3 coding sequence is TGTGCCAGCAGTGAAGGTTGGGGGGCAGGGGAAAAACTGTTTTTT.